This T cell receptor beta chain came from a study of blood T cells in healthy people across ages. General study points: PBMCs left unsorted prevented a conclusive naive versus antigen-experienced comparison. Measured against age, TCR beta diversity per million T cells decreased in a roughly linear manner.

The sample, roughly 9.5 milliliters of peripheral blood, was drawn from each donor. About this clonotype itself: Antigen unknown.

Next came a second PCR, run for about 7 to 12 cycles, which used a sample-barcoded 5' primer along with a J-beta primer mix. A template-switch adaptor with 12 random nucleotides tagged each cDNA molecule. TCRdb recomputed calls from the 5' RACE reads with MiXCR, one row per CDR3 protein. The table shows hundreds of thousands of distinct CDR3 sequences, with roughly 50% occurring only once. The TCR comes from a man aged 35 to 55 in good health. Sequenced sample: blood.

CDR3 region: CASSSGEPHQPQHF. In DNA form, the CDR3 reads TGTGCCAGCAGTTCAGGGGAGCCCCACCAGCCCCAGCATTTT. The chain links TRBV27 to TRBJ1-5; D is perhaps TRBD1 (6 bases). Germline-derived CDR1 and CDR2 are MNHEY and SMNVEV (reference sequence). V was trimmed by 4 bases and J by 7 bases, leaving 14 bases between them. The CDR3 is made up of 14 amino acids.